A single sample gave rise to the 2 T cell receptor beta chains below, sequenced in a study of human T cells and chemical hapten exposure. A single record per CDR3 protein comes from TCRdb applying MiXCR to the 5' RACE reads. The sample includes 70,000 to 85,000 distinct CDR3 sequences, about 16% of them seen just once. Whole blood, unfractionated, served as the material for total RNA extraction. Receptors were obtained from a female donor in good health.

DNA of the CDR3: TGTGCCAGCAGCCCCCCTGGCGGGAGCGCCTACAATGAGCAGTTCTTC. Protein: CASSPPGGSAYNEQFF. The rearrangement uses TRBV7-9 and TRBJ2-1; 7 nucleotides align to TRBD2. J was trimmed by 2 bases and V by 5 bases; bases with no gene match: 9. The germline V gene has CDR1 SEHNR and CDR2 FQNEAQ (reference sequence). The CDR3 is made up of 16 amino acids.

This clonotype was observed a few times. V is TRBV7-2 and J is TRBJ2-1; TRBD2 is a possible D gene (5 bases). The germline CDR1 and CDR2 sequences are SGHTA and FQGNSA. The CDR3 runs 13 residues. Trimming cost V 4 bases and J 7 bases, with 11 bases left between them. CDR3 protein: CASSSYSGNEQFF. The CDR3 DNA reads TGTGCCAGCAGCTCCTATTCGGGAAATGAGCAGTTCTTC. Full variable domain (remainder filled in from reference TRBV7-2 and TRBJ2-1): GAGVSQSPSNKVTEKGKDVELRCDPISGHTALYWYRQSLGQGLEFLIYFQGNSAPDKSGLPSDRFSAERTGGSVSTLTIQRTQQEDSAVYLCASSSYSGNEQFFGPGTRLTVL.